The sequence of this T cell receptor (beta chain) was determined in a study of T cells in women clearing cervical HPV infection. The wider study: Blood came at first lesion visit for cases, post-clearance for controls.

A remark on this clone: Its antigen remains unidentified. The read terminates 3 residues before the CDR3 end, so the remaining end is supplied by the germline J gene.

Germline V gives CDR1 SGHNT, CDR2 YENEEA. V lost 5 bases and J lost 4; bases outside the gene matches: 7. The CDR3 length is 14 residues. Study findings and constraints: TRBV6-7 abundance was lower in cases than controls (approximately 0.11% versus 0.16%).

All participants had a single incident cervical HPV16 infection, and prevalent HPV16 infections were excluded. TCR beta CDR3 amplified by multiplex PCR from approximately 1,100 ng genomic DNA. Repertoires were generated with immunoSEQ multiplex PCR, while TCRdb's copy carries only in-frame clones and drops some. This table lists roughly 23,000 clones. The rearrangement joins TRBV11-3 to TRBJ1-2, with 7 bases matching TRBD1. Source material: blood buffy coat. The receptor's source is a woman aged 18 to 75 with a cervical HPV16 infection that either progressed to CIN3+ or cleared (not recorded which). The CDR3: CASSQGQTTYGYTF. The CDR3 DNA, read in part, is TGTGCCAGCAGCCAGGGACAGACGACCTATGGC.